This T cell receptor (beta chain) was found in a study of preoperative IRX-2 immunotherapy in early breast cancer. Treatment noted: preoperative locoregional IRX-2 cytokine immunotherapy. This CDR3 spans 16 amino acids. Assay used: immunoSEQ multiplex PCR; TCRdb lists only in-frame clones, some missing. Of about 2,700 clones in the sample, around 76% were seen once. V gene TRBV7-5 combines with J gene TRBJ2-3; the D call of TRBD1 is as the table states it, not checked on the DNA. TRBV7-5 represents a pseudogene. The source is a human donor with breast cancer. The material sequenced was tumor tissue, taken before IRX-2 immunotherapy. The CDR3 DNA is TGTGCCAGCAGCCGCGGGACAGGGACTAGCACAGATACGCAGTATTTT. Translated: CASSRGTGTSTDTQYF.